These 30 T cell receptor beta chains were all obtained from the same sample, sequenced in a study of blood T cell repertoires in COVID-19. TCRdb's copy holds only in-frame clones and misses some; the assay was immunoSEQ multiplex PCR. The table lists roughly 220,000 clones, 84% of them singletons. The sequenced sample was peripheral blood. The receptors come from a woman in her sixties or seventies who had recovered from COVID-19.

The chain carries TRBV4-1 and TRBJ2-7, with D tentatively TRBD1 (5 bases). Germline assignment: CDR1 MGHRA and CDR2 YSYEKL. This CDR3 spans 16 amino acids. V was trimmed by 2 bases and J by 2 bases, leaving 16 bases between them. CDR3 bases: TGCGCCAGCAGCCAACCCCTGAAGGGGAAGACCTACGAGCAGTACTTC. Its protein is CASSQPLKGKTYEQYF.

This chain links TRBV4-1 with TRBJ2-3; the match to TRBD2 covers 13 bases. The CDR3 loop spans 18 amino acids. Germline CDR1 is MGHRA and CDR2 is YSYEKL. The V gene end was trimmed by 1 base and the J gene end by 5 bases; junction bases not matched to a gene: 9. CDR3 nucleotide sequence: TGCGCCAGCAGCCAAGCGGGACTAGCGGGGCCCAGGGGAGATACGCAGTATTTT. This sequence encodes CASSQAGLAGPRGDTQYF.

About this clone itself: A junction boundary mismatches the germline segment, possibly from a read error. This chain joins TRBV11-2 and TRBJ1-6, with 9 nucleotides matching TRBD1. This CDR3 region has 19 residues. Germline assignment: CDR1 SGHAT and CDR2 FQNNGV. In DNA form, the CDR3 reads TGTGCCAGCAGCTTAGAGGCGGGACAGGGAAGCTCCTATAATTCACCCCTCTACTTT. Protein: CASSLEAGQGSSYNSPLYF.

In this sample, this clone turned up a few times. The chain couples TRBV6-5 to TRBJ1-6; 7 bases are shared with TRBD1. This CDR3 region has 15 residues. CDR1 MNHEY and CDR2 SVGAGI come from the germline V gene. The junction had 5 bases not matched to a gene; V was cut back by 8 bases and J by 1 base. CDR3 nucleotide sequence: TGTGCCAGCTTGCTGACAGGGTCCTATAATTCACCCCTCCACTTT. This gives the protein CASLLTGSYNSPLHF.

This chain joins TRBV2 and TRBJ1-2, with unresolved D. Germline CDR1 and CDR2: SNHLY and FYNNEI. The CDR3 is made up of 12 amino acids. The V gene lost 5 bases and the J gene lost 7 bases, with 11 bases spanning the gap. CDR3 residues: CASSLPPSGYTF. Written as DNA, the CDR3 is TGTGCCAGCAGTCTCCCCCCTTCTGGCTACACCTTC.

V and J are TRBV4-1 and TRBJ2-7, with a tentative D call TRBD1 (6 bases). V was cut by 1 base and J by 2 bases, with 9 bases left in between. In germline, CDR1 is MGHRA, CDR2 YSYEKL. The CDR3 is made up of 14 amino acids. CDR3 amino acids: CASSQVSGAYEQYF. CDR3 nucleotide sequence: TGCGCCAGCAGCCAAGTTTCAGGGGCCTACGAGCAGTACTTC.

V and J are TRBV6-2 or TRBV6-3 and TRBJ2-1; the match to TRBD2 covers 16 bases. Germline V CDR1 and CDR2: MNHEY, SVGEGT. Trimming took 6 bases from V and 9 from J; bases not matched to a gene: 14. This CDR3 comprises 18 residues. The CDR3 DNA follows: TGTGCCAGCAGGCCTATACCGGGACTAGCGGGGGGGTCTATTGAGCAGTTCTTC. Protein: CASRPIPGLAGGSIEQFF.

V is TRBV6-2 or TRBV6-3 and J is TRBJ2-5, with 8 bases matching TRBD2. The CDR3 spans 13 residues. Germline assignment: CDR1 MNHEY and CDR2 SVGEGT. With 6 bases clipped from V and 4 bases from J, the junction kept 4 bases outside the gene matches. In DNA, the CDR3 is TGTGCCAGCAGCCGGGGGGGGATAGAGACCCAGTACTTC. Translated: CASSRGGIETQYF.

The genes are TRBV5-6 and TRBJ2-1, with a tentative D call TRBD2 (6 bases). V was shortened by 3 bases and J by 2 bases, with 24 bases between the two germline ends. CDR3 length: 19 amino acids. Germline-derived CDR1 and CDR2 are SGHDT and YYEEEE. CDR3: CASSSLLLGGGSPYNEQFF. The CDR3 bases are TGTGCCAGCAGCTCGCTGCTTCTGGGGGGTGGAAGCCCCTACAATGAGCAGTTCTTC.

This chain joins TRBV19 and TRBJ1-1, with TRBD1 matching 7 bases. CDR1 and CDR2 (germline): LNHDA, SQIVND (reference sequence). Trimming removed 6 bases from V and 0 bases from J; junction bases left unmatched: 7. The CDR3 loop spans 15 amino acids. The CDR3 reads CASSSQGGLNTEAFF. CDR3 nucleotide sequence: TGTGCCAGTAGCTCTCAGGGGGGACTGAACACTGAAGCTTTCTTT. Looking up the rest from reference TRBV19 and TRBJ1-1 gives the full variable domain: DGGITQSPKYLFRKEGQNVTLSCEQNLNHDAMYWYRQDPGQGLRLIYYSQIVNDFQKGDIAEGYSVSREKKESFPLTVTSAQKNPTAFYLCASSSQGGLNTEAFFGQGTRLTVV.

CDR3 coding DNA: TGTGCCATCAGTGAATCGGGACTAGCGGGGACATGGGCCGGGGAGCTGTTTTTT. Protein product: CAISESGLAGTWAGELFF. The chain is built from TRBV10-3 and TRBJ2-2; 13 bases agree with TRBD2. The CDR3 runs to 18 residues. V lost 3 bases and J lost 6; bases outside the gene matches: 10. CDR1 ENHRY and CDR2 SYGVKD come from the germline V gene.

The genes are TRBV5-8 and TRBJ1-5, with D maybe TRBD1 (6 bases). The CDR3 contains 16 residues. V was cut by 2 bases and J by 0 bases, with 12 bases left in between. In germline, CDR1 is SGHTS, CDR2 YDEGEE. DNA of the CDR3: TGTGCCAGCAGCTTCACAGGGCCCTATAGCAATCAGCCCCAGCATTTT. Residues: CASSFTGPYSNQPQHF.

CDR3: CASSLEGGESTDTQYF. DNA for the CDR3: TGTGCCAGCAGCTTAGAAGGGGGGGAGAGCACAGATACGCAGTATTTT. The chain recombines TRBV11-2 with TRBJ2-3, with D tentatively TRBD2 (7 bases). There are 16 residues in the CDR3. The V end was cut by 0 bases, the J end by 0 bases, with 10 bases between. Germline CDR1 SGHAT, CDR2 FQNNGV.

J is TRBJ2-1 and V is TRBV9; 15 nucleotides align to TRBD2. The CDR3 length is 19 residues. Germline V gene data show CDR1 as SGDLS and CDR2 as YYNGEE. Germline trimming cut 4 bases from V and 0 bases from J; bases unmatched to any gene: 8. DNA for the CDR3: TGTGCCAGCAGCTCTTGGACTAGCGGGGGGGATAGCTCCTACAATGAGCAGTTCTTC. Protein product: CASSSWTSGGDSSYNEQFF. Together with reference TRBV9 and TRBJ2-1, the CDR3 gives the full variable domain: DSGVTQTPKHLITATGQRVTLRCSPRSGDLSVYWYQQSLDQGLQFLIQYYNGEERAKGNILERFSAQQFPDLHSELNLSSLELGDSALYFCASSSWTSGGDSSYNEQFFGPGTRLTVL.

The rearrangement uses TRBV10-3 and TRBJ1-1, with 8 bases matching TRBD1. The V gene's germline CDR1 is ENHRY and CDR2 SYGVKD. Trimming took 3 bases from V and 6 from J; bases not matched to a gene: 6. The CDR3 is 14 residues long. DNA for the CDR3: TGTGCCATCAGTGACAGGGGGCTGCCCTCTGAAGCTTTCTTT. This encodes CAISDRGLPSEAFF.

The chain has TRBV7-9 and TRBJ1-1; D not certain. Deletions cut 2 bases from V and 6 bases from J, with 4 bases between. The CDR3 is 11 residues long. Germline V gives CDR1 SEHNR, CDR2 FQNEAQ (reference sequence). The CDR3 sequence is CASSLQAEAFF. DNA for the CDR3: TGTGCCAGCAGCTTACAGGCTGAAGCTTTCTTT.

This clone has only one observation. The V gene is TRBV10-3, the J gene TRBJ2-1; TRBD2 aligns across 8 bases. This CDR3 contains 12 residues. V lost 6 bases, J lost 9 bases, and 4 bases stayed unmatched. Germline lookup yields CDR1 ENHRY and CDR2 SYGVKD. CDR3 coding DNA: TGTGCCATCAGGGAGAGCGGGGGTGAGCAGTTCTTC. Amino acid sequence: CAIRESGGEQFF.

In its sample, this clone was seen once. This chain joins TRBV11-2 and TRBJ2-7; TRBD2 matches 10 bases. CDR1 SGHAT and CDR2 FQNNGV come from the germline V gene. The V gene end was trimmed by 0 bases and the J gene end by 0 bases; junction bases not matched to a gene: 2. CDR3 size: 16 residues. Here the CDR3 DNA reads TGTGCCAGCAGCTTAGATTCTAGCGGGAGCTCCTACGAGCAGTACTTC. Protein product: CASSLDSSGSSYEQYF.

The rearrangement joins TRBV19 to TRBJ1-6; 9 bases are a match to TRBD1. The CDR3 contains 18 residues. The germline gives CDR1 LNHDA, CDR2 SQIVND (reference sequence). The junction had 14 bases not matched to a gene; V was cut back by 3 bases and J by 8 bases. CDR3 protein: CASSMGTGSGGAHSPLHF. The CDR3 nucleotides are TGTGCCAGTAGTATGGGGACAGGGTCCGGTGGGGCCCATTCACCCCTCCACTTT.

V gene TRBV5-1 combines with J gene TRBJ2-7; D perhaps matches TRBD1 (5 bases). V was clipped by 0 bases and J by 6 bases, with 10 bases between them. The CDR3 is made up of 13 amino acids. CDR1 and CDR2 from the germline V gene are SGHRS and YFSETQ. As DNA, the CDR3 is TGCGCCAGCAGCTTGGAGGGCAGGGCCGAGCAGTACTTC. This gives the protein CASSLEGRAEQYF.

The CDR3 DNA is TGTGCCAGCAGCAATCCCCCTGGGGGGGCTAGGAACACTGAAGCTTTCTTT. Its translation is CASSNPPGGARNTEAFF. The chain uses TRBV11-2 and TRBJ1-1; D is perhaps TRBD1 (6 bases). Germline V lookup: CDR1 SGHAT, CDR2 FQNNGV. V was clipped by 5 bases and J by 1 base, with 20 bases between them. The CDR3 covers 17 residues.

A few counts support this clone. The chain joins TRBV19 to TRBJ1-5, with 9 bases fitting TRBD1. Trimming took 5 bases from V and 1 from J; bases not matched to a gene: 6. The germline V gene has CDR1 LNHDA and CDR2 SQIVND (reference sequence). There are 16 residues in the CDR3. CDR3 loop: CASSPRDRVSNQPQHF. The CDR3 DNA follows: TGTGCCAGTAGTCCACGGGACAGGGTAAGCAATCAGCCCCAGCATTTT.

This chain joins TRBV19 and TRBJ2-7; no definite D call. Germline assignment: CDR1 LNHDA and CDR2 SQIVND (reference sequence). The CDR3 has 11 amino acids. Trimming took 3 bases from V and 7 from J, leaving 7 bases between them. The CDR3 sequence: CASSIAEEQYF. The CDR3, as DNA: TGTGCCAGTAGTATTGCGGAGGAGCAGTACTTC.

The chain links TRBV7-2 to TRBJ2-7; 12 nucleotides align to TRBD2. The junction had 9 bases not matched to a gene; V was cut back by 5 bases and J by 7 bases. The CDR3 covers 15 residues. The germline gives CDR1 SGHTA, CDR2 FQGNSA. CDR3 loop: CASSDRTSGAGEQYF. CDR3 DNA sequence: TGTGCCAGCAGCGACCGGACTAGCGGGGCGGGAGAGCAGTACTTC.

The rearrangement joins TRBV5-1 to TRBJ1-5, with 10 bases aligning to TRBD1. V trimming: 4 bases; J trimming: 7 bases; junction bases outside the gene matches: 5. Germline V gene lookup returns CDR1 SGHRS and CDR2 YFSETQ. The CDR3 loop spans 14 amino acids. The CDR3 is CASSAGTGEQPQHF. In DNA, the CDR3 is TGCGCCAGCAGCGCCGGGACAGGGGAACAGCCCCAGCATTTT.

This clone was seen only once. The chain joins TRBV5-6 to TRBJ1-2, with D unclear. This CDR3 is 19 amino acids long. Germline V gene sequence: CDR1 SGHDT, CDR2 YYEEEE. Trimming shortened V by 4 bases and J by 7 bases, and 32 bases separated the two germline ends. The CDR3 region is CASSPPGLSVWSTLAGYTF. For the CDR3, the DNA is TGTGCCAGCAGCCCGCCTGGACTGTCGGTTTGGTCAACTTTAGCTGGCTACACCTTC.

This clone was seen a few times. The chain recombines TRBV6-6 with TRBJ1-6, with TRBD1 identical over 7 bases. Germline CDR1 and CDR2: MNHNY and SVGAGI (reference sequence). V shed 2 bases, J shed 9 bases, and the junction held 4 bases outside the gene matches. The CDR3 extends over 14 amino acids. CDR3 residues: CASSYGTVGSPLHF. The DNA of the CDR3 is TGTGCCAGCAGTTACGGGACAGTTGGTTCACCCCTCCACTTT.

This chain uses TRBV15 with TRBJ1-1, with 7 positions matching TRBD1. Trimming cost V 1 base and J 3 bases; bases outside gene matches: 5. This CDR3 region has 15 residues. The germline CDR1 and CDR2 sequences are LNHNV and YYDKDF (reference sequence). This CDR3 is CATSRVTGVDTEAFF. The DNA of the CDR3 is TGTGCCACCAGCAGAGTTACAGGGGTGGACACTGAAGCTTTCTTT.

The rearrangement links TRBV7-8 to TRBJ2-3; TRBD2 aligns across 15 bases. The germline gives CDR1 SGHVS, CDR2 FQNEAQ. The junction had 13 bases not matched to a gene; V was cut back by 5 bases and J by 4 bases. This CDR3 comprises 19 residues. Here the CDR3 reads CASSPGRRTSGGAADTQYF. The CDR3 DNA reads TGTGCCAGCAGCCCGGGGAGGAGGACTAGCGGGGGGGCGGCAGATACGCAGTATTTT.

This clone was seen once. The genes are TRBV6-6 and TRBJ2-7; D possibly corresponds to TRBD1 (5 bases). Trimming left V 0 bases short and J 3 bases short, with 9 bases between. CDR1 and CDR2 (germline): MNHNY, SVGAGI (reference sequence). There are 14 residues in the CDR3. The CDR3 DNA reads as TGTGCCAGCAGTTACTCGATCAGGGACTACGAGCAGTACTTC. This sequence encodes CASSYSIRDYEQYF.